The next 17 T cell receptor beta chains were all read from a single sample in a study of T-cell reconstitution after alpha-beta-depleted transplantation in children. Unique molecular identifiers were incorporated during preparation of the TCRbeta library. Each CDR3 protein gets one entry after TCRdb re-called the PCR reads with MiXCR. The sample has about 440,000 distinct CDR3 sequences, 43% seen once. The source material was PBMCs, sampled before TCRalphabeta/CD19-depleted stem cell transplant. The receptors stem from a girl aged 2 to 10 with aplastic anemia, due to receive a stem cell transplant.

The V and J genes are TRBV6-1 and TRBJ2-5; weak D call: TRBD1 (6 bases). Germline CDR1 and CDR2: MNHNS and SASEGT. V lost 4 bases and J 1 base, leaving 7 bases between the germline ends. The CDR3 runs to 13 residues. The CDR3 sequence is CASSGQVQETQYF. The CDR3 DNA is TGTGCCAGCAGTGGACAGGTCCAAGAGACCCAGTACTTC.

This clonotype was seen at least ten times. The genes are TRBV6-6 and TRBJ2-5, with no clear D. Germline CDR1 and CDR2: MNHNY and SVGAGI (reference sequence). V was shortened by 6 bases and J by 12 bases, with 17 bases between the two germline ends. The CDR3 totals 12 residues. This chain's CDR3 is CASSLDLAPEYF. DNA for the CDR3: TGTGCCAGCAGCCTGGACCTGGCCCCTGAGTACTTC.

V and J are TRBV27 and TRBJ2-7; a weak D match, TRBD2 (6 bases). V lost 6 bases, J lost 11 bases, and 14 bases lay in between. There are 11 residues in the CDR3. The V gene's germline CDR1 is MNHEY and CDR2 SMNVEV (reference sequence). The CDR3 is CASSHGSEEYF. The CDR3 DNA follows: TGTGCCAGCAGCCACGGGAGTGAGGAGTACTTC.

This clonotype has a count of ten or more. The V gene is TRBV6-2 or TRBV6-3, the J gene TRBJ2-5; tentatively, D is TRBD2 (7 bases). Germline V lookup: CDR1 MNHEY, CDR2 SVGEGT. Trimming pared 8 bases from V and 0 bases from J, leaving 22 bases between. This CDR3 has 17 residues. CDR3 in amino acids: CASGGAGVNPYQETQYF. As DNA, the CDR3 is TGTGCCAGCGGGGGGGCAGGGGTCAACCCATACCAAGAGACCCAGTACTTC.

The genes are TRBV6-6 and TRBJ2-1; no reliable D call. Trimming cost V 7 bases and J 4 bases, with 8 bases left between them. Germline CDR1 and CDR2: MNHNY and SVGAGI (reference sequence). This CDR3 region has 12 residues. The CDR3 DNA reads TGTGCCAGCATCAGCCAATACAATGAGCAGTTCTTC. It specifies CASISQYNEQFF.

This chain connects TRBV5-1 to TRBJ1-1; possibly TRBD1 for D (5 bases). Germline assignment: CDR1 SGHRS and CDR2 YFSETQ. V lost 1 base to trimming and J lost 3 bases, with 16 bases between them. The CDR3 consists of 16 residues. DNA of the CDR3: TGCGCCAGCAGCTTGCAAGCCCAGGGCGGTGACACTGAAGCTTTCTTT. It yields the protein CASSLQAQGGDTEAFF.

The chain has TRBV3-1 and TRBJ2-5; no clear D gene. CDR1 LGHDT and CDR2 YNNKEL come from the germline V gene (reference sequence). V gave up 1 base and J gave up 2 bases, with 5 bases separating them. The CDR3 sequence is 13 residues long. CDR3 bases: TGTGCCAGCAGCCAAGCGTTTCAAGAGACCCAGTACTTC. Translation gives CASSQAFQETQYF.

This clonotype was observed at least ten times. The chain uses TRBV5-1 and TRBJ2-2; D might be TRBD1 or TRBD2, each matching 5 bases. Germline V lookup: CDR1 SGHRS, CDR2 YFSETQ. With 4 bases removed from V and 4 bases from J, the gap between germline ends came to 11 bases. The CDR3 loop spans 14 amino acids. The CDR3 region has the DNA TGCGCCAGCAGCAGCGCAGGGACCACCGGGGAGCTGTTTTTT. Its protein product is CASSSAGTTGELFF.

This chain joins TRBV7-6 and TRBJ2-7, with a tentative D call TRBD1 (6 bases). Trimming removed 5 bases from V and 3 bases from J, with 17 bases in between. The CDR3 loop spans 15 amino acids. Germline V gene data show CDR1 as SGHVS and CDR2 as FNYEAQ. Here the CDR3 reads CASSLGAGANYEQYF. The CDR3 DNA reads as TGTGCCAGCAGCCTCGGAGCAGGGGCGAACTACGAGCAGTACTTC.

The chain recombines TRBV10-3 with TRBJ2-4, with unresolved D. This CDR3 region has 16 residues. Germline CDR1 and CDR2: ENHRY and SYGVKD. The V end was cut by 0 bases, the J end by 5 bases, with 14 bases between. CDR3 residues: CAISESKTPAENIQYF. The DNA for the CDR3 is TGTGCCATCAGTGAGTCGAAGACGCCAGCTGAAAACATTCAGTACTTC.

The chain is built from TRBV5-1 and TRBJ2-5; 8 bases are shared with TRBD1. The CDR3 extends over 17 amino acids. Germline V gene data show CDR1 as SGHRS and CDR2 as YFSETQ. V lost 4 bases, J lost 5 bases, and 16 bases stayed unmatched. The CDR3 nucleotides are TGCGCCAGCAGCCTGCATCGCCAGGGGGCGGTGGGGGAGACCCAGTACTTC. Translating gives CASSLHRQGAVGETQYF.

The J gene is TRBJ2-2, the V gene TRBV12-3 or TRBV12-4, with D perhaps matching TRBD2 (5 bases). The length of the CDR3 is 13 residues. Deletions cut 6 bases from V and 6 bases from J, with 11 bases between. CDR3 protein: CASSPLDAGELFF. The CDR3 nucleotides are TGTGCCAGCAGCCCACTAGACGCCGGGGAGCTGTTTTTT.

The rearrangement links TRBV6-2 or TRBV6-3 to TRBJ2-1; TRBD2 matches 12 bases. The CDR3 covers 14 residues. From germline, CDR1 is MNHEY and CDR2 SVGEGT. Trimming cost V 6 bases and J 7 bases; bases outside gene matches: 4. CDR3: CASSTSGGKNEQFF. The CDR3 region has the DNA TGTGCCAGCAGCACTAGCGGGGGGAAGAATGAGCAGTTCTTC.

The V gene is TRBV10-3, the J gene TRBJ2-5; no definite D call. Germline lookup yields CDR1 ENHRY and CDR2 SYGVKD. V was shortened by 6 bases and J by 5 bases, with 13 bases between the two germline ends. This CDR3 comprises 13 residues. CDR3 amino acids: CAISVDRWETQYF. DNA for the CDR3: TGTGCCATCAGCGTTGACCGGTGGGAGACCCAGTACTTC.

The V and J genes are TRBV28 and TRBJ2-5; a possible D gene is TRBD2 (5 bases). Germline V gene data show CDR1 as MDHEN and CDR2 as SYDVKM. Trimming stripped 3 bases from V and 2 bases from J, with 13 bases between. This CDR3 has 15 residues. The CDR3 sequence is CASSFKGRGQETQYF. CDR3 nucleotides: TGTGCCAGCAGTTTCAAGGGCCGAGGGCAAGAGACCCAGTACTTC.

In its sample, this clonotype was seen many times. V and J are TRBV5-1 and TRBJ1-2; a weak D match, TRBD1 (5 bases). Germline V gene data show CDR1 as SGHRS and CDR2 as YFSETQ. This CDR3 region has 15 residues. V lost 4 bases, J lost 4 bases, and 17 bases lay in between. CDR3 sequence reads: CASSPGGGRLYGYTF. For the CDR3, the DNA is TGCGCCAGCAGCCCCGGTGGGGGACGACTCTATGGCTACACCTTC.

This clonotype came up a few times. The V and J genes are TRBV12-3 or TRBV12-4 and TRBJ2-7; unclear D gene. V dropped 2 bases and J dropped 2 bases, with 25 bases sitting between them. The CDR3 sequence is 19 residues long. CDR3 residues: CASSLISPLRRQQTYEQYF. The CDR3 DNA reads TGTGCCAGCAGTTTAATTTCCCCCCTTAGGCGGCAACAGACCTACGAGCAGTACTTC.